This T cell receptor beta chain was identified during a study of identical twins. This clonotype was recorded many times. Its target is not known. The authors used template switching to add a universal primer site and gave cDNA unique molecular identifiers. TCRdb re-derived calls from the 5' RACE reads in MiXCR, one entry per CDR3 protein. Among roughly 200,000 distinct CDR3 sequences listed, about 7.5% were seen once. V lost 4 bases and J lost 1; bases outside the gene matches: 4. In germline, CDR1 is SGHTA, CDR2 FQGNSA. The CDR3 totals 15 residues. Study results and limitations: Insertion counts were lower in abundant cord blood beta clonotypes, a trend that memory repertoires did not show.

These data also formed part of another study, on yellow fever vaccine responses in identical twins. That paper states: Twins' vaccine T cell response reportedly seemed partly convergent, partly personalized.

The sample comprised memory (CD45RO+) T cells sorted from blood. This sequence originates from a woman between 18 and 29 years old in good health. J is TRBJ2-5 and V is TRBV7-2; 9 nucleotides align to TRBD1. CDR3 protein: CASSSGQGPQETQYF. In DNA form, the CDR3 reads TGTGCCAGCAGCTCGGGACAGGGACCCCAAGAGACCCAGTACTTC.